The present entry profiles one T cell receptor beta chain with its context. From germline, CDR1 is MNHEY and CDR2 SVGAGI. The V gene end was trimmed by 0 bases and the J gene end by 4 bases; junction bases not matched to a gene: 8. The CDR3 contains 16 residues. Produced via immunoSEQ multiplex PCR; TCRdb's table is partial and in-frame only. This sample carries millions of clones, just over 90% of them seen once, and the ten largest clones take more than 0.12%. These data originate in a study of shared clonotypes between healthy human individuals. This clonotype was obtained from a man aged 18 to 30 in good health. Sequencing used naive CD4+ T cells sorted from blood. Described subset: CD45RA+ positively selected. The V gene is TRBV6-5, the J gene TRBJ2-7; 8 nucleotides align to TRBD1. The CDR3 DNA follows: TGTGCCAGCAGTTACTCCCGACAGGGGCTAAAATACGAGCAGTACTTC. Encoded protein: CASSYSRQGLKYEQYF.